This T cell receptor (beta chain) was sequenced in a study of T cells in Graves' hyperthyroidism and ophthalmopathy. The germline V gene encodes CDR1 LNHNV and CDR2 YYDKDF (reference sequence). The CDR3 extends over 13 amino acids. V lost 3 bases, J lost 2 bases, and 4 bases lay in between. The investigators amplified TCR beta CDR3 regions from RNA transcripts. TCR CDR3 underwent first-round RT-PCR with the HTBI primer set. MiXCR was run by TCRdb on the multiplex PCR reads, yielding one entry per CDR3 protein. Here the sample spans under 350,000 distinct CDR3 sequences, 18% being singletons. This clonotype appeared a few times.

The sequence derives from a woman aged 45 to 65 with Graves' hyperthyroidism. The chain couples TRBV15 to TRBJ2-2; D is undetermined. The sample comprised blood. The CDR3 DNA reads as TGTGCCACCAGCAGCTTCAACACCGGGGAGCTGTTTTTT. Residues: CATSSFNTGELFF.